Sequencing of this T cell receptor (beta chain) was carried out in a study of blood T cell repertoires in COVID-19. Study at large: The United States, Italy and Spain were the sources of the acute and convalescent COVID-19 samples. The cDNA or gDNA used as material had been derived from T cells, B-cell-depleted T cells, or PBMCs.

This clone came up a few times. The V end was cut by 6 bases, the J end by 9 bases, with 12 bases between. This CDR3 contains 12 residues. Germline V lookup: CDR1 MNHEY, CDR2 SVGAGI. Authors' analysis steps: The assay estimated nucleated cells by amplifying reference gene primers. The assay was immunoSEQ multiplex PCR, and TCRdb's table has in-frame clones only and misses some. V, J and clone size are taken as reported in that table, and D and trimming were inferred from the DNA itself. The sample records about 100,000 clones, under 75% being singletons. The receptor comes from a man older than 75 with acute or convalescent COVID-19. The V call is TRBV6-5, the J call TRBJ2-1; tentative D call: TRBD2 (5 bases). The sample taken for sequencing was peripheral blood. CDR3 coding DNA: TGTGCCAGCAGCGGGATAACAATTGAGCAGTTCTTC. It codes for CASSGITIEQFF.